A selection of T cell receptor beta chains follows, all from one sample in a study of blood T cells in healthy people across ages. In TCRdb, the 5' RACE reads were re-called with MiXCR into one record per CDR3 protein. The sample lists 1.8 million or so distinct CDR3 sequences, roughly two fifths seen once, with under 30% in the top ten. The sample comprised blood. The receptors come from a human donor in good health. Both conserved end residues are part of each CDR3. The D gene is left open where the match is weak.

d_gene	v_gene	j_gene	CDR3aa
NA	TRBV7-2	TRBJ1-2	CASSLERGYYGYTF
NA	TRBV7-2	TRBJ2-2	CASSLALNPGELFF
TRBD1	TRBV6-6	TRBJ1-2	CASSYLRDSLYGYTF
TRBD2	TRBV12-3/TRBV12-4	TRBJ2-5	CASRIGGGLGETQYF
TRBD1	TRBV20-1	TRBJ1-1	CSANVGQGGTEAFF
TRBD2	TRBV2	NA	CASGREFEQYF
TRBD2	TRBV7-3	TRBJ2-5	CASSVSGGRETQYF
NA	TRBV20-1	TRBJ1-5	CSARGAVYQPQHF
NA	TRBV29-1	TRBJ1-2	CLDGSFNYGYTF
TRBD1	TRBV5-1	TRBJ2-1	CASSSLSTGLHEQFF
NA	TRBV20-1	TRBJ2-5	CSASLHRTYF
NA	TRBV20-1	TRBJ2-7	CSARDQGGYEQYF
NA	TRBV6-1	TRBJ1-5	CASSLFPLSSSNQPQHF
NA	TRBV27	TRBJ2-7	CASSSPGKGSYEQYF
TRBD1	TRBV6-5	TRBJ1-2	CASSNRGNYGYTF
NA	TRBV19	TRBJ2-7	CASSSGQKGYEQYF
TRBD1	TRBV4-2	TRBJ1-4	CASSLTGVVGEKLFF
NA	TRBV6-2/TRBV6-3	TRBJ2-5	CASSYRAGSQYF
TRBD2	TRBV6-2/TRBV6-3	TRBJ2-5	CASSSLGAGEETQYF
TRBD1	TRBV20-1	TRBJ2-1	CSASSGTANEQFF
NA	TRBV7-2	NA	CASSLSVRVGTLVHEQYF
NA	TRBV12-5	TRBJ2-4	CASGLVRDIQYF
NA	TRBV7-8	TRBJ1-2	CASSLRDLTANYGYTF
NA	TRBV3-1	TRBJ2-7	CASSQDHLSYEQYF
TRBD1	TRBV5-5	TRBJ2-6	CASSLRDRGNGANVLTF
NA	TRBV7-2	TRBJ1-5	CASSLGPREVAQPQHF
NA	TRBV20-1	TRBJ1-2	CSASPGSYGYTF
NA	TRBV5-1	TRBJ2-1	CASSASSVYNEQFF
NA	TRBV12-3/TRBV12-4	TRBJ2-4	CASSSGLGLDIQYF
NA	TRBV5-1	TRBJ1-4	CASSFTDRSNEKLFF
TRBD1	TRBV20-1	TRBJ1-2	CSARDPGQGRGYGYTF
NA	TRBV19	TRBJ2-3	CASAALTDTQYF
NA	TRBV3-1	TRBJ2-5	CASSLRRFGTPQETQYF
NA	TRBV6-1	TRBJ1-2	CASSVYPNYGYTF
TRBD1	TRBV5-6	TRBJ2-7	CASSLPSGQGIYEQYF
NA	TRBV7-9	NA	CASSLARRVQETQFF
NA	TRBV29-1	TRBJ2-7	CSVEQGNDEQYF
NA	TRBV14	TRBJ2-7	CASSQESASYEQYF
TRBD1	TRBV7-2	TRBJ2-3	CASSLSQGVTYTQYF
NA	TRBV20-1	TRBJ2-5	CSASSVETQYF